Each of the 17 T cell receptor beta chains below was sequenced from the same sample in a study of T cell responses to AZD1222 COVID-19 vaccine. Generated by immunoSEQ multiplex PCR, the TCRdb table keeps only in-frame clones and is missing some. In the table there are 95,000 to 110,000 clones, 93% of which are singletons. This material consisted of peripheral blood, taken on day 0 of AZD1222 vaccination. These receptors were taken from an adult in good health.

The chain combines TRBV11-3 with TRBJ2-3, with unresolved D. The V and J ends lost 1 base and 6 bases respectively, with 11 bases between them. The germline CDR1 and CDR2 sequences are SGHNT and YENEEA. The CDR3 extends over 14 amino acids. For the CDR3, the DNA is TGTGCCAGCAGCTTAGGGGCCTCGACGGATACGCAGTATTTT. Translation gives CASSLGASTDTQYF.

The chain joins TRBV18 to TRBJ2-6; D uncertain. The germline CDR1 and CDR2 sequences are KGHSH and LQKENI. This CDR3 contains 15 residues. The V and J ends lost 5 bases and 1 base respectively, with 9 bases between them. The CDR3 reads CASSTTVSGANVLTF. DNA for the CDR3: TGTGCCAGCTCAACTACAGTATCTGGGGCCAACGTCCTGACTTTC.

V is TRBV19 and J is TRBJ1-1; 7 bases line up with TRBD1. V dropped 9 bases and J dropped 4; count of bases not matched to a gene: 8. There are 13 residues in the CDR3. Per germline, CDR1 LNHDA and CDR2 SQIVND (reference sequence). The CDR3 here is CASRTGLGTEAFF. CDR3 sequence (DNA): TGTGCCAGCAGGACAGGCTTGGGCACTGAAGCTTTCTTT.

This sequence joins TRBV5-1 and TRBJ2-2, with TRBD2 matching over 8 bases. This CDR3 comprises 15 residues. Germline trimming cut 2 bases from V and 4 bases from J; bases unmatched to any gene: 4. Germline values: CDR1 SGHRS, CDR2 YFSETQ. The CDR3 protein is CASSLAGEGTGELFF. CDR3 nucleotide sequence: TGCGCCAGCAGCTTAGCGGGAGAGGGCACCGGGGAGCTGTTTTTT.

The chain is built from TRBV7-2 and TRBJ2-3; D not certain. The CDR3 length is 17 residues. Germline values: CDR1 SGHTA, CDR2 FQGNSA. The V end was cut by 3 bases, the J end by 3 bases, with 19 bases between. CDR3 sequence reads: CASSFRAGVVQTDTQYF. The CDR3 DNA sequence: TGTGCCAGCAGCTTTAGGGCCGGCGTGGTCCAGACAGATACGCAGTATTTT.

This clone has only a few counts. The rearrangement uses TRBV18 and TRBJ1-4; D is perhaps TRBD1 (6 bases). V was clipped by 7 bases and J by 7 bases, with 13 bases between them. The germline V gene encodes CDR1 KGHSH and CDR2 LQKENI. The CDR3 covers 13 residues. The CDR3 here is CASFRGPGEKLFF. DNA of the CDR3: TGTGCCAGCTTCCGGGGGCCTGGTGAAAAACTGTTTTTT.

This chain's CDR3 is CASSTPGLSTGELFF. Written as DNA, the CDR3 is TGTGCCAGCAGCACACCGGGACTATCCACCGGGGAGCTGTTTTTT. The chain uses TRBV7-9 and TRBJ2-2; 7 bases are a match to TRBD2. Germline CDR1 SEHNR, CDR2 FQNEAQ (reference sequence). The CDR3 contains 15 residues. V lost 5 bases to trimming and J lost 4 bases; unmatched junction nucleotides: 7. The full variable domain, with the rest looked up from reference TRBV7-9 and TRBJ2-2, is DTGVSQNPRHKITKRGQNVTFRCDPISEHNRLYWYRQTLGQGPEFLTYFQNEAQLEKSRLLSDRFSAERPKGSFSTLEIQRTEQGDSAMYLCASSTPGLSTGELFFGEGSRLTVL.

The J gene is TRBJ1-6, the V gene TRBV6-5; TRBD1 agrees at 7 bases. J lost 7 bases, V lost 2 bases, and 8 bases had no gene match. The germline V gene encodes CDR1 MNHEY and CDR2 SVGAGI. The CDR3 length is 16 residues. CDR3 amino acids: CASSYDLRRGNSPLHF. The CDR3 nucleotides read TGTGCCAGCAGTTACGATTTGCGCAGGGGGAATTCACCCCTCCACTTT.

This clone was detected only once. This chain links TRBV5-1 with TRBJ2-3; 7 positions match TRBD2. The CDR3 is 15 residues long. J lost 0 bases, V lost 0 bases, and 1 base had no gene match. Germline assignment: CDR1 SGHRS and CDR2 YFSETQ. In DNA, the CDR3 is TGCGCCAGCAGCTTGGGGACTAGGAGCACAGATACGCAGTATTTT. It specifies CASSLGTRSTDTQYF.

This clone was found once. The gene calls are TRBV6-5 and TRBJ1-1; no firm D call. CDR1 and CDR2 (germline): MNHEY, SVGAGI. The CDR3 has 13 amino acids. V lost 2 bases, J lost 8 bases, and 12 bases lay in between. The CDR3 DNA reads as TGTGCCAGCAGTTACCCCGGGTTGCCCGAAGCTTTCTTT. Translated, it gives CASSYPGLPEAFF.

This sequence joins TRBV5-1 and TRBJ2-6; D unresolved. The V gene's germline CDR1 is SGHRS and CDR2 YFSETQ. The length of the CDR3 is 14 residues. V was cut by 9 bases and J by 1 base, with 11 bases left in between. The CDR3 DNA is TGCGCCACCAAGCCAGGTTCTGGGGCCAACGTCCTGACTTTC. This sequence encodes CATKPGSGANVLTF.

J is TRBJ2-7 and V is TRBV28; the match to TRBD2 covers 8 bases. V was clipped by 8 bases and J by 7 bases; unmatched bases: 16. Germline CDR1 reads MDHEN; CDR2 reads SYDVKM. CDR3 length: 15 amino acids. The CDR3 DNA follows: TGTGCCAGCCTCGGGGCGGGAGGAATCCCTTTGGAGCAGTACTTC. It specifies CASLGAGGIPLEQYF.

The chain joins TRBV19 to TRBJ1-2; 7 positions match TRBD1. Trimming cost V 9 bases and J 4 bases; bases outside gene matches: 8. The V gene's germline CDR1 is LNHDA and CDR2 SQIVND (reference sequence). This CDR3 has 13 amino acids. The chain's CDR3 is CASTGTDTYGYTF. In nucleotides, the CDR3 is TGTGCCAGCACGGGGACAGACACCTATGGCTACACCTTC.

V usage is TRBV7-9 and J usage is TRBJ2-1, with D perhaps being TRBD1 or TRBD2 (5 bases each). Germline V gene sequence: CDR1 SEHNR, CDR2 FQNEAQ (reference sequence). The CDR3 extends over 16 amino acids. Trimming removed 4 bases at V and 9 bases at J, with 22 bases between. This chain's CDR3 is CASSSSLEGPAPEQFF. In DNA form, the CDR3 reads TGTGCCAGCAGCTCGTCGCTAGAGGGGCCAGCGCCTGAGCAGTTCTTC.

This chain connects TRBV5-1 to TRBJ2-2; a weak D match, TRBD2 (5 bases). The germline CDR1 and CDR2 sequences are SGHRS and YFSETQ. The V gene lost 5 bases and the J gene lost 5 bases, with 10 bases spanning the gap. The CDR3 is 13 amino acids. CDR3 protein: CASRRGPTGELFF. CDR3 DNA: TGCGCCAGCAGACGAGGGCCTACCGGGGAGCTGTTTTTT.

This rearrangement joins TRBV4-1 to TRBJ1-2; TRBD1 agrees at 10 bases. The CDR3 spans 15 residues. From germline, CDR1 is MGHRA and CDR2 YSYEKL. V lost 4 bases to trimming and J lost 8 bases; unmatched junction nucleotides: 10. CDR3 DNA: TGCGCCAGCAGCCCGCGCACCGGGACAGGGGTAGGCTACACCTTC. This gives the protein CASSPRTGTGVGYTF.

V is TRBV5-1 and J is TRBJ1-2; TRBD1 matches at 8 bases. This CDR3 is built from 14 residues. V was pared by 0 bases and J by 6 bases, with 4 bases of the junction left unmatched. Germline loops: CDR1 SGHRS, CDR2 YFSETQ. This CDR3 is CASSLAGGQDGYTF. DNA for the CDR3: TGCGCCAGCAGCTTGGCAGGGGGCCAGGATGGCTACACCTTC. Complete variable domain (other parts from reference TRBV5-1 and TRBJ1-2): KAGVTQTPRYLIKTRGQQVTLSCSPISGHRSVSWYQQTPGQGLQFLFEYFSETQRNKGNFPGRFSGRQFSNSRSEMNVSTLELGDSALYLCASSLAGGQDGYTFGSGTRLTVV.